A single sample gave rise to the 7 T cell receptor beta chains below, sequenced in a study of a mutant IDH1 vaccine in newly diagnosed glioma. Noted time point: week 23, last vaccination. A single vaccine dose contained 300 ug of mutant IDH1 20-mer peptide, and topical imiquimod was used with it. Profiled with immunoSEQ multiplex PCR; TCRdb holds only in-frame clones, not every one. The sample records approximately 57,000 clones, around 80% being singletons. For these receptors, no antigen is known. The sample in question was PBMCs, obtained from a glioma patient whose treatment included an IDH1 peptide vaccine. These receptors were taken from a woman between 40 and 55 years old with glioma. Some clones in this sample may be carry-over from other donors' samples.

DNA of the CDR3: TGTGCCATCGGACAGGGGGGTTTCATGAACACTGAAGCTTTCTTT. Translated: CAIGQGGFMNTEAFF. V usage is TRBV30 and J usage is TRBJ1-1, with 10 nucleotides matching TRBD1. J was trimmed by 0 bases and V by 8 bases; bases with no gene match: 9. The CDR3 runs to 15 residues. CDR1 and CDR2 (germline): GTSNPN, SVGIG (reference sequence).

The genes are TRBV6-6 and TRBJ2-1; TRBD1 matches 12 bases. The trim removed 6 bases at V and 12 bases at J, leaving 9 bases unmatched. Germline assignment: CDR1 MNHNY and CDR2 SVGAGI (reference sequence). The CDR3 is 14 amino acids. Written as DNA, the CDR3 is TGTGCCAGCAGGAGGGGACAGGGGGCGAGATGGCAGTTCTTC. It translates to CASRRGQGARWQFF.

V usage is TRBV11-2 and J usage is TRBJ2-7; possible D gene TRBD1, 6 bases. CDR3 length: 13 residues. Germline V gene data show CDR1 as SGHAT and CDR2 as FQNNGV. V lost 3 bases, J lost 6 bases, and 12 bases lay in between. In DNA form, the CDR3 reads TGTGCCAGCAGCTTTCTACAACAGGGCGAGCAGTACTTC. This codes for CASSFLQQGEQYF.

CDR3 amino acids: CASSADSGDYEQYF. DNA for the CDR3: TGTGCCAGCAGCGCGGACAGTGGGGACTACGAGCAGTACTTC. The genes are TRBV6-5 and TRBJ2-7, with D possibly matching TRBD1 (6 bases). The CDR3 extends over 14 amino acids. Germline V gene sequence: CDR1 MNHEY, CDR2 SVGAGI. V dropped 6 bases and J dropped 3 bases, with 15 bases sitting between them.

The CDR3 region is CASTLLAGAYNEQFF. The CDR3 DNA sequence: TGTGCCAGCACCTTACTAGCGGGGGCTTACAATGAGCAGTTCTTC. The chain carries TRBV5-6 and TRBJ2-1; 11 nucleotides align to TRBD2. This CDR3 contains 15 residues. Germline values: CDR1 SGHDT, CDR2 YYEEEE. The V gene end was trimmed by 6 bases and the J gene end by 4 bases; junction bases not matched to a gene: 6.

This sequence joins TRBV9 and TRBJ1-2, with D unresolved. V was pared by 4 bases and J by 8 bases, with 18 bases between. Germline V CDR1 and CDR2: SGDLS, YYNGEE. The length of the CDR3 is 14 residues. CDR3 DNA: TGTGCCAGCAGCCTCAACTCCTTTGGAGGAGGCTACACCTTC. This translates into CASSLNSFGGGYTF.

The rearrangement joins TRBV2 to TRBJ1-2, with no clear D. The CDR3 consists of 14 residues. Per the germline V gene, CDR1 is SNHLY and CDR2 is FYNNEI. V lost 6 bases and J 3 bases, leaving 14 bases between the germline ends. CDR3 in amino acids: CASRSKSGYYGYTF. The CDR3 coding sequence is TGTGCCAGCAGGTCGAAGAGCGGCTACTATGGCTACACCTTC.